This record concerns one T cell receptor (beta chain) sequence. Its antigen is not identified. The germline gives CDR1 SNHLY, CDR2 FYNNEI. This CDR3 region has 15 residues. V shed 4 bases and J 3 bases; nucleotides not matched to a gene: 8. The sample originates from a study of shared clonotypes between healthy human individuals. Study observations and caveats: The researchers took only blood, and tissue repertoires probably look different.

Across several immunoSEQ plates, the genomic DNA of each subset was split evenly. The replicate PCRs on unsorted PBMC were given about 300 ng DNA, which is around 31,000 T cell genomes. Unsorted PBMCs provided DNA that was sequenced on ten immunoSEQ deep assay plates. The assay was immunoSEQ multiplex PCR, and TCRdb's table has in-frame clones only and misses some. Here the sample spans 470,000 or so clones, 81% being singletons. The TCR sequence derives from a woman in her thirties or forties in good health. Some clones in this sample may be carry-over from other donors' samples. The V and J genes are TRBV2 and TRBJ2-7; the match to TRBD1 covers 8 bases. Sequences were obtained from PBMCs. CDR3 sequence (DNA): TGTGCCAGCAGTGCGATTCGGGACAGGAACTACGAGCAGTACTTC. Its translation: CASSAIRDRNYEQYF.